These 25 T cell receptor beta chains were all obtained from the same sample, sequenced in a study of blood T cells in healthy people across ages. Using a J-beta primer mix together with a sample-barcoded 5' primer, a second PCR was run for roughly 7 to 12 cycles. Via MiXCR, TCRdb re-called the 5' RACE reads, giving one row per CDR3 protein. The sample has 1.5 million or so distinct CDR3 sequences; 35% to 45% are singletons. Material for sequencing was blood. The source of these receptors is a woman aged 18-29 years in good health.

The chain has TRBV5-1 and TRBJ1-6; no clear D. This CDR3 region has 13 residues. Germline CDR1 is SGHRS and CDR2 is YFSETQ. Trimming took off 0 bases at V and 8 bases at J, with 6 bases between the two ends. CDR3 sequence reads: CASSLAWDSPLHF. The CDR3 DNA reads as TGCGCCAGCAGCTTGGCCTGGGATTCACCCCTCCACTTT.

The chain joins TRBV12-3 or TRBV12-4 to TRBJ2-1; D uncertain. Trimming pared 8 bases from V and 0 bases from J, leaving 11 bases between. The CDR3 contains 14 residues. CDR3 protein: CASRYGSSYNEQFF. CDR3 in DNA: TGTGCCAGCCGTTACGGAAGCTCCTACAATGAGCAGTTCTTC.

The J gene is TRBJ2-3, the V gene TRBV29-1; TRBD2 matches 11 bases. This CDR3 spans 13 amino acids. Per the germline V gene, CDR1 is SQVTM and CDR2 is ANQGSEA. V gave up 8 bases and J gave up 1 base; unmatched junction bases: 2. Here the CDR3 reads CSKLAGGTDTQYF. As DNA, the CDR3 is TGCAGCAAACTAGCGGGGGGCACAGATACGCAGTATTTT.

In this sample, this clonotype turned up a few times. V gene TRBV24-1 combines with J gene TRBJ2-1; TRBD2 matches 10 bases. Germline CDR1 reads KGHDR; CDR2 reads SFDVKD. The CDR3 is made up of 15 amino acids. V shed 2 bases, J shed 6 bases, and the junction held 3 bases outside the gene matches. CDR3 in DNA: TGTGCCACCAGTGATTCTGGACTAGCGGCCAATGAGCAGTTCTTC. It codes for CATSDSGLAANEQFF.

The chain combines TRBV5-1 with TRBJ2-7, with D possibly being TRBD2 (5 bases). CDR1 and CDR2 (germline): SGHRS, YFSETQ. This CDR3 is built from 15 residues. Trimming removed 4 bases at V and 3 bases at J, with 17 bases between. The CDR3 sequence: CASSRGELPNYEQYF. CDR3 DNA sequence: TGCGCCAGCAGCCGGGGAGAGCTACCGAACTACGAGCAGTACTTC.

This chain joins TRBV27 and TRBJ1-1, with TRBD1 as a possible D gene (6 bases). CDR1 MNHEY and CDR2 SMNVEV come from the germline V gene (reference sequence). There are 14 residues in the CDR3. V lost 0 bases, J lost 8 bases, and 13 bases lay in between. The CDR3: CASSLSGAVPEAFF. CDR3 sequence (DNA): TGTGCCAGCAGTTTATCGGGGGCAGTGCCCGAAGCTTTCTTT.

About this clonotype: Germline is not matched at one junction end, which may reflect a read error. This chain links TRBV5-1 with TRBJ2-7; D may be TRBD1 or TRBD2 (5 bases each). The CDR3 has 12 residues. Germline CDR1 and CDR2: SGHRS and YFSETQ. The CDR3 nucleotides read TGTGCCAGCAGCTTCCAGGGAGACGAGCAGTACTTC. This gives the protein CASSFQGDEQYF.

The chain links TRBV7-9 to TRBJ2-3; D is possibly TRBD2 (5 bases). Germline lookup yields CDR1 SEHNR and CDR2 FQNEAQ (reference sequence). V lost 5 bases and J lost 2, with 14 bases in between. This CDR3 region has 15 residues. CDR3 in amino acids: CASSRVGRVTDTQYF. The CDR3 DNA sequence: TGTGCCAGCAGCCGGGTTGGGCGGGTCACAGATACGCAGTATTTT.

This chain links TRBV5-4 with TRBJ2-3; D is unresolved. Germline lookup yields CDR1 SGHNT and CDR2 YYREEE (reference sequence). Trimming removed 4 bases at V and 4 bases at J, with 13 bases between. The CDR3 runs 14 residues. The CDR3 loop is CASSLRSFADTQYF. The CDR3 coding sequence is TGTGCCAGCAGCCTCCGGTCGTTCGCAGATACGCAGTATTTT.

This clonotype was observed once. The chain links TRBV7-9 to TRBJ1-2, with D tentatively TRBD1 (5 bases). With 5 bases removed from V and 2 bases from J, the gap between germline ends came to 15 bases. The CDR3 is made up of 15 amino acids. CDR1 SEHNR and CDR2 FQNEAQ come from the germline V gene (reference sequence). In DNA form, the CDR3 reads TGTGCCAGCAGCCAGGACGGGGGGTTGAACTATGGCTACACCTTC. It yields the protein CASSQDGGLNYGYTF. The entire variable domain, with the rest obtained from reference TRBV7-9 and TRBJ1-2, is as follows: DTGVSQNPRHKITKRGQNVTFRCDPISEHNRLYWYRQTLGQGPEFLTYFQNEAQLEKSRLLSDRFSAERPKGSFSTLEIQRTEQGDSAMYLCASSQDGGLNYGYTFGSGTRLTVV.

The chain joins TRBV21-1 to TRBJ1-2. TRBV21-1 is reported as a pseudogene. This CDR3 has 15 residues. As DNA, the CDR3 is TGTGCCAGCAGCAAATCGTCAGGCCAGAGCTATGGCTACACCTTC. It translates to CASSKSSGQSYGYTF.

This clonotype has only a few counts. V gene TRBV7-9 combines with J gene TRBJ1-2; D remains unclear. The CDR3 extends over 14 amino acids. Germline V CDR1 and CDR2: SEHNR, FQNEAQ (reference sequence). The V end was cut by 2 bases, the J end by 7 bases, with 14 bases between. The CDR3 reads CASSLPLVPGGYTF. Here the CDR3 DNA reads TGTGCCAGCAGCTTACCGCTCGTTCCGGGTGGCTACACCTTC.

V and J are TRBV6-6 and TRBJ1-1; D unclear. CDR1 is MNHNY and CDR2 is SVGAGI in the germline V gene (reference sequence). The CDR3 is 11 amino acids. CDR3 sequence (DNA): TGTGCAGCGCGAGGGAGGACTGAAGCTTTCTTT. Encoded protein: CAARGRTEAFF.

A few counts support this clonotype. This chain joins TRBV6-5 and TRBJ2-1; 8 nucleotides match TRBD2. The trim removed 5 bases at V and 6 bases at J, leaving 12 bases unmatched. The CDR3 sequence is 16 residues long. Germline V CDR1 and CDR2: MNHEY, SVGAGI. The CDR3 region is CASSTDGTRGFNEQFF. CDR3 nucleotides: TGTGCCAGCAGTACCGACGGGACTAGAGGCTTCAATGAGCAGTTCTTC.

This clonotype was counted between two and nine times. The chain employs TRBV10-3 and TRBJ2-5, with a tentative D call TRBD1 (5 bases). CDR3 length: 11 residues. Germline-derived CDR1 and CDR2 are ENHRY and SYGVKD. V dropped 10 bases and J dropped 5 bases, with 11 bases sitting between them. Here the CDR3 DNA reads TGTGCCAGCCAGGGTTACGAGACCCAGTACTTC. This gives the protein CASQGYETQYF.

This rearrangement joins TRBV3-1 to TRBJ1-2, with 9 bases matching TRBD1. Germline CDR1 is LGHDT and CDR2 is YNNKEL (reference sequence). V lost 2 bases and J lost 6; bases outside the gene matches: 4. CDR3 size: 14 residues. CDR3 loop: CASSQLDRGDGYTF. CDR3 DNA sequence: TGTGCCAGCAGCCAACTGGACAGGGGTGATGGCTACACCTTC.

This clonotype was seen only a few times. In DNA form, the CDR3 reads TGCGCCAGCAGCCAAGTGGGACAGGTGATGAATAATGAGCAGTTCTTC. Residues: CASSQVGQVMNNEQFF. The rearrangement joins TRBV4-1 to TRBJ2-1, with 8 bases that match TRBD1. The CDR3 extends over 16 amino acids. V was clipped by 1 base and J by 7 bases; unmatched bases: 9. The germline V gene has CDR1 MGHRA and CDR2 YSYEKL.

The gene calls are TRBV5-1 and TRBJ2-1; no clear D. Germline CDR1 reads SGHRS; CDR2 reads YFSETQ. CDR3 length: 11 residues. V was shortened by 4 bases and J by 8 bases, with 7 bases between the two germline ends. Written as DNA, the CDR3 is TGCGCCAGCAGCAACAACGATGAGCAGTTCTTC. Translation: CASSNNDEQFF.

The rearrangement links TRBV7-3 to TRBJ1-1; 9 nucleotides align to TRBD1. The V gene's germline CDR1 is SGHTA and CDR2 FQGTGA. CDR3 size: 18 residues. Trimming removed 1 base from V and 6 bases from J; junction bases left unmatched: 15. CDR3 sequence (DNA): TGTGCCAGCAGCTTAATTGGGGGGGGGACAGGGTTCGGCGCTGAAGCTTTCTTT. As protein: CASSLIGGGTGFGAEAFF. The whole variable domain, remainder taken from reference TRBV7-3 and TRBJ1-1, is GAGVSQTPSNKVTEKGKYVELRCDPISGHTALYWYRQSLGQGPEFLIYFQGTGAADDSGLPNDRFFAVRPEGSVSTLKIQRTERGDSAVYLCASSLIGGGTGFGAEAFFGQGTRLTVV.

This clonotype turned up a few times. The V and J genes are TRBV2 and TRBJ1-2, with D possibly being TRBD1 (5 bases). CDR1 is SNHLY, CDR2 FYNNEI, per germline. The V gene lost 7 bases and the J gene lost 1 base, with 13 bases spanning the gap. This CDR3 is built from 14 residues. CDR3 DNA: TGTGCCAGCACTACGACAGCCATTAACTATGGCTACACCTTC. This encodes CASTTTAINYGYTF.

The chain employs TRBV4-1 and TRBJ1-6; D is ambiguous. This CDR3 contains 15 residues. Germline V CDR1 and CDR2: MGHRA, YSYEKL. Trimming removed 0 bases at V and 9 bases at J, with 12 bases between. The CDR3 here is CASSQEATISSPLHF. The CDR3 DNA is TGCGCCAGCAGCCAAGAGGCCACCATCAGTTCACCCCTCCACTTT.

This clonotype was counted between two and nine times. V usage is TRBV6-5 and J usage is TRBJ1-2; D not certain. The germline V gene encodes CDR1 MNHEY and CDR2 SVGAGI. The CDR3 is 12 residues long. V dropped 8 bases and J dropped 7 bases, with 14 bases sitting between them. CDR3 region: CASSPGFGGYTF. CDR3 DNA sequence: TGTGCCAGCTCCCCGGGGTTTGGTGGCTACACCTTC.

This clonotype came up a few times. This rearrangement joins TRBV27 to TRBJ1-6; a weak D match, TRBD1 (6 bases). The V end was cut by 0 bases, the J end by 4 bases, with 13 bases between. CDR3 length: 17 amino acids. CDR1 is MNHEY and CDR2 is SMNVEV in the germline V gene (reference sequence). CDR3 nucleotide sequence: TGTGCCAGCAGTTTATCGCCAGGAGGGACATATAATTCACCCCTCCACTTT. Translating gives CASSLSPGGTYNSPLHF.

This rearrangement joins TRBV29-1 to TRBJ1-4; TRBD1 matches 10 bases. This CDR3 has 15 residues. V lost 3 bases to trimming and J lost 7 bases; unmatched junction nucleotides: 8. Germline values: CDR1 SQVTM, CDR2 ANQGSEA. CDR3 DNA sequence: TGCAGCGTTGAGATGGGGACAGGGGTTGGTGAAAAACTGTTTTTT. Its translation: CSVEMGTGVGEKLFF.

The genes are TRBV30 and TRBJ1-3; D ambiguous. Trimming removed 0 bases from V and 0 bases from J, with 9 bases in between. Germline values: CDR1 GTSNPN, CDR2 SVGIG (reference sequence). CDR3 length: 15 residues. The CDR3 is CAWSVIGTSGNTIYF. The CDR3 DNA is TGTGCCTGGAGTGTAATAGGTACCTCTGGAAACACCATATATTTT. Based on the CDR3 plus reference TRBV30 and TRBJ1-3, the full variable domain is SQTIHQWPATLVQPVGSPLSLECTVEGTSNPNLYWYRQAAGRGLQLLFYSVGIGQISSEVPQNLSASRPQDRQFILSSKKLLLSDSGFYLCAWSVIGTSGNTIYFGEGSWLTVV.